This is a list of T cell receptor beta chains from one sample in a study of beta chain features in type 1 diabetes. Profiled with immunoSEQ multiplex PCR; TCRdb holds only in-frame clones, not every one. The sample records under 350,000 clones, roughly 13% being singletons. The sample consisted of naive CD4+ T cells from blood. These receptors were collected from a man aged 25 to 40 with type 1 diabetes. The CDR3 runs from the conserved cysteine through the conserved F or W. The order of the fields is clone size, D gene, J gene, V gene, CDR3 protein, CDR3 DNA. A D gene is named only where the DNA matches it firmly. Size is omitted from some rows. Given values are once, few, many or a class for expanded clones.

size: few
D: NA
J: TRBJ2-7
V: TRBV19
CDR3: CASSVDSLSSSYEQYF
DNA: TGTGCCAGTAGTGTGGACAGCTTGTCGAGCTCCTACGAGCAGTACTTC

size: NA
D: NA
J: TRBJ2-7
V: TRBV30
CDR3: CAGAGTVFGEQYF
DNA: TGTGCCGGGGCCGGCACAGTATTTGGCGAGCAGTACTTC

size: NA
D: NA
J: TRBJ2-2
V: TRBV7-2
CDR3: CASSLRTSADTGELFF
DNA: TGTGCCAGCAGCTTAAGAACTAGTGCGGACACCGGGGAGCTGTTTTTT

size: NA
D: TRBD2
J: TRBJ2-7
V: TRBV4-1
CDR3: CASSPSGSYEQYF
DNA: TGCGCCAGCAGCCCCAGCGGGAGTTACGAGCAGTACTTC

size: NA
D: NA
J: TRBJ1-2
V: TRBV7-9
CDR3: CASTRGMGYGYTF
DNA: TGTGCCAGCACTCGGGGGATGGGCTATGGCTACACCTTC

size: few
D: TRBD1
J: TRBJ1-5
V: TRBV15
CDR3: CATSRVGTVRNQPQHF
DNA: TGTGCCACCAGCAGAGTGGGGACAGTCCGAAATCAGCCCCAGCATTTT

size: NA
D: NA
J: TRBJ2-5
V: TRBV29-1
CDR3: CSVEEGRETQYF
DNA: TGCAGCGTTGAGGAGGGTAGGGAGACCCAGTACTTC

size: few
D: NA
J: TRBJ2-7
V: TRBV6-5
CDR3: CASSYSSPREGYEQYF
DNA: TGTGCCAGCAGTTACTCTTCCCCCAGGGAAGGGTACGAGCAGTACTTC

size: few
D: TRBD1
J: TRBJ1-2
V: TRBV28
CDR3: CASISGQGHGYTF
DNA: TGTGCCAGCATCTCGGGACAGGGTCATGGCTACACCTTC

size: few
D: NA
J: TRBJ1-1
V: TRBV29-1
CDR3: CSVEERLLNTEAFF
DNA: TGCAGCGTTGAAGAGCGACTGCTGAACACTGAAGCTTTCTTT

size: NA
D: TRBD1
J: TRBJ2-2
V: TRBV30
CDR3: CALDRDRVTGELFF
DNA: TGTGCCCTTGACCGGGACAGGGTGACCGGGGAGCTGTTTTTT

size: NA
D: TRBD1
J: TRBJ2-5
V: TRBV5-6
CDR3: CASGVPQGQAQGETQYF
DNA: TGTGCCAGCGGTGTCCCACAGGGCCAAGCACAGGGGGAGACCCAGTACTTC

size: NA
D: NA
J: TRBJ1-2
V: TRBV7-8
CDR3: CASSLVSFRGAREPGYTF
DNA: TGTGCCAGCAGCTTAGTGAGCTTTCGGGGGGCGCGGGAACCTGGCTACACCTTC

size: few
D: TRBD2
J: TRBJ2-1
V: TRBV5-1
CDR3: CASSRTSGTYEQFF
DNA: TGCGCCAGCTCAAGGACTAGCGGGACCTATGAGCAGTTCTTC

size: NA
D: NA
J: TRBJ2-2
V: TRBV5-1
CDR3: CASSNVRGTNTGELFF
DNA: TGCGCCAGCAGCAACGTTCGGGGGACGAACACCGGGGAGCTGTTTTTT

size: few
D: TRBD1
J: TRBJ2-1
V: TRBV29-1
CDR3: CSAFGQGAGEQFF
DNA: TGCAGCGCTTTTGGACAGGGGGCGGGGGAGCAGTTCTTC

size: few
D: NA
J: TRBJ1-5
V: TRBV4-2
CDR3: CASSAGWGEPQHF
DNA: TGTGCCAGCAGCGCAGGGTGGGGCGAGCCCCAGCATTTT

size: few
D: NA
J: TRBJ2-1
V: TRBV7-9
CDR3: CASSVGPQGIDEQFF
DNA: TGTGCCAGCAGCGTAGGACCTCAGGGCATAGATGAGCAGTTCTTC

size: few
D: TRBD2
J: TRBJ2-5
V: TRBV5-1
CDR3: CASSPGTREETQYF
DNA: TGCGCCAGCAGCCCCGGGACTAGAGAAGAGACCCAGTACTTC

size: few
D: NA
J: TRBJ1-1
V: TRBV19
CDR3: CASSIDLPGQGNTEAFF
DNA: TGTGCCAGTAGTATAGATCTCCCCGGGCAGGGAAACACTGAAGCTTTCTTT

size: few
D: TRBD1
J: TRBJ1-2
V: TRBV28
CDR3: CASSHGQGYGYTF
DNA: TGTGCCAGCAGTCATGGACAGGGCTATGGCTACACCTTC

size: NA
D: NA
J: TRBJ1-2
V: TRBV6-6
CDR3: CASRTWEYGYTF
DNA: TGTGCCAGCAGGACGTGGGAGTATGGCTACACCTTC

size: NA
D: TRBD1
J: TRBJ1-2
V: TRBV9
CDR3: CASSAPREDRENYGYTF
DNA: TGTGCCAGCAGCGCCCCGAGAGAGGACAGGGAAAACTATGGCTACACCTTC

size: NA
D: TRBD2
J: TRBJ2-1
V: TRBV28
CDR3: CASSPGTSGRNEQFF
DNA: TGTGCCAGCAGTCCCGGGACTAGCGGGCGCAATGAGCAGTTCTTC

size: NA
D: TRBD2
J: TRBJ2-2
V: TRBV9
CDR3: CASSVAGGSGELFF
DNA: TGTGCCAGCAGCGTAGCGGGGGGTTCCGGGGAGCTGTTTTTT

size: NA
D: TRBD2
J: TRBJ2-7
V: TRBV5-1
CDR3: CASSLGSGRTRQYF
DNA: TGCGCCAGCAGCCTGGGTAGCGGGAGGACTAGGCAGTACTTC

size: few
D: TRBD1
J: TRBJ2-6
V: TRBV5-1
CDR3: CASSLATGAGANVLTF
DNA: TGCGCCAGCAGCTTAGCCACAGGGGCCGGGGCCAACGTCCTGACTTTC

size: NA
D: NA
J: TRBJ2-1
V: TRBV2
CDR3: CASREVVRVSEQFF
DNA: TGTGCCAGCAGGGAGGTAGTGCGCGTGTCAGAGCAGTTCTTC

size: NA
D: NA
J: TRBJ2-5
V: TRBV5-1
CDR3: CASSFRESQETQYF
DNA: TGCGCCAGCAGCTTTCGGGAAAGCCAAGAGACCCAGTACTTC

size: NA
D: NA
J: TRBJ2-1
V: TRBV5-8
CDR3: CASNNNGREQFF
DNA: TGTGCCAGCAATAACAACGGGAGAGAGCAGTTCTTC

size: NA
D: TRBD1
J: TRBJ2-3
V: TRBV10-3
CDR3: CAISPTGGMTDTQYF
DNA: TGTGCCATCAGTCCTACAGGGGGCATGACAGATACGCAGTATTTT

size: NA
D: TRBD1
J: TRBJ1-1
V: TRBV29-1
CDR3: CSVEVFGTGDTEAFF
DNA: TGCAGCGTTGAAGTATTCGGGACAGGGGACACTGAAGCTTTCTTT

size: NA
D: TRBD1
J: TRBJ2-7
V: TRBV2
CDR3: CASSEQGVFYEQYF
DNA: TGTGCCAGCAGTGAGCAGGGGGTGTTCTACGAGCAGTACTTC

size: few
D: TRBD2
J: TRBJ2-3
V: TRBV29-1
CDR3: CSVVTSLAASTDTQYF
DNA: TGCAGCGTTGTTACCTCCCTAGCGGCTAGCACAGATACGCAGTATTTT

size: few
D: TRBD1
J: TRBJ2-7
V: TRBV6-6
CDR3: CASREGAAAEQYF
DNA: TGTGCCAGCCGAGAGGGGGCAGCCGCCGAGCAGTACTTC

size: NA
D: TRBD2
J: TRBJ2-1
V: TRBV28
CDR3: CASSPSGRGLYNEQFF
DNA: TGTGCCAGCAGTCCTAGCGGGAGGGGCCTTTACAATGAGCAGTTCTTC

size: NA
D: NA
J: TRBJ1-1
V: TRBV18
CDR3: CASSPTTENTEAFF
DNA: TGTGCCAGCTCACCAACGACTGAGAACACTGAAGCTTTCTTT

size: NA
D: NA
J: TRBJ2-2
V: TRBV9
CDR3: CASSALETGELFF
DNA: TGTGCCAGCAGCGCACTAGAAACCGGGGAGCTGTTTTTT

size: NA
D: NA
J: TRBJ1-4
V: TRBV29-1
CDR3: CSGLGEGLTNEKLFF
DNA: TGCAGCGGCCTAGGGGAGGGGCTCACTAATGAAAAACTGTTTTTT

size: few
D: NA
J: TRBJ1-2
V: TRBV6-5
CDR3: CASTNSGRGDYGYTF
DNA: TGTGCCAGCACCAACTCGGGTCGGGGGGACTATGGCTACACCTTC